Sequencing of this T cell receptor (beta chain) was carried out in a study of blood T cell repertoires in COVID-19 (dated by TCRdb to 2019 to 2021). Notes on the research overall: Samples from collaborators originated in the United States, Italy and Spain and spanned both the acute and convalescent phases of COVID-19. The prospective study material was composed of cDNA or gDNA derived from T cells, B-cell-depleted T cells, or PBMCs. Subjects who had been exposed to COVID-19, were actively infected with it, or had recovered from it provided the deeply sampled blood TCRbeta repertoires that made up the dataset. The repertoires were released in a freely available public database intended as a resource for research on the immune response to SARS-CoV-2. The samples were drawn from the first 160 participants of the ongoing ImmuneRACE study and from more than 1,000 subjects provided by 6 global collaborators. Nearly every sample came with metadata listing a de-identified subject ID, COVID-19 status, age in years and sex. HLA class I and class II types, where available, came from metadata supplied by the sample provider rather than from assay-based typing. Study-level results and caveats: The amount of clinical and demographic metadata varied by source and participant and was provided uncurated.

TCRbeta CDR3 regions were amplified from genomic DNA using the immunoSEQ Assay, a bias-controlled multiplex PCR. Processing in the source paper ran as follows. Nucleated cell counts per sample were estimated from amplification of reference gene primers within the assay. To quantify the absolute abundance of each unique TCRbeta CDR3 rearrangement, sequence reads were collapsed and filtered. Productive Simpson clonality was computed per sample as the square root of Simpson's diversity index over productive rearrangements. This is the immuneACCESS table as TCRdb keeps it, with only in-frame sequences that have V and J called. A part of the clones is gone; compared with another copy, unresolved V genes explain less than half, and the rest is unexplained. From that table come the V and J calls and clone size; the DNA was used to work out D and trimming. This sample comprises over 100,000 clones, around three quarters of them detected only once. 16% of the sample comes from the top ten.

Note on this clone: Its antigen remains undetermined. No base quality information exists; no much larger clone differs at one position.

The CDR3 covers 16 residues, taking in both the cysteine and the phenylalanine. CDR3 DNA only is kept here, 48 bases in frame from base 1. V is cut by 4 bases and J by 0 bases, and the space between the germline ends is 10 bases. According to the germline V gene, CDR1 reads MNHEY and CDR2 reads SVGEGT. Each collaborating institution followed its own protocols to collect whole blood in K2EDTA tubes. For TCRbeta analysis, collaborators shipped samples in one of three forms: frozen whole blood, isolated PBMCs, or DNA extracted from either of those sample types. The sequenced sample consisted of peripheral blood. The V and J genes are TRBV6-2 or TRBV6-3 and TRBJ2-6; the D segment could be TRBD1, given 5 matching bases. The source of this sequence is a man aged 60-69 years with active or convalescent COVID-19. The DNA sequence is TGTGCCAGCAGTTTCAGACAGCTCTCTGGGGCCAACGTCCTGACTTTC. Its coded protein is CASSFRQLSGANVLTF.